This TCR beta chain stems from a study of Ad26.COV2.S vaccination and SARS-CoV-2 variants (dated by TCRdb to the early 2020s). Regarding the research as a whole: Vaccine-arm donors were drawn from COV1001, a multicentre, randomized, double-blind, placebo-controlled phase I-IIa trial of Ad26.COV2.S in healthy adults. Ad26.COV2.S was given intramuscularly at 5x10^10 or 1x10^11 viral particles, as a single shot or as two shots 56 days apart. Sequencing of the TCRbeta repertoire served to evaluate the specificity and breadth of SARS-CoV-2-reactive T cell receptors following Ad26.COV2.S vaccination. The TCR-sequenced set comprised around 30 samples: approximately 20 Ad26.COV2.S vaccine recipients, 5 placebo recipients and 8 SARS-CoV-2 convalescent individuals. Trial participants were randomized into five groups of five: low-dose or high-dose Ad26.COV2.S given once or twice, or placebo on both occasions. Investigators remained blinded to trial group allocation during experiments and outcome assessment. The investigation overall reported the following: After vaccination, substantial breadth of spike-specific CD8+ and CD4+ T cell responses was reported. Vaccine and placebo recipients had comparable non-spike TCR breadth, which fits with the vaccine containing only spike. Ad26.COV2.S recipients had higher spike-specific TCR breadth than placebo recipients (P = 0.0014). The study was not powered to compare responses between vaccine doses or regimens. It was noted by the authors that total T cell responses may have been underestimated by the TCR breadth and depth analyses.

The treatment or condition label on this specimen signifies: approximately 18 received Ad26.COV2.S at low or high dose, single or two shots; 5 received placebo; per-sample allocation not given. Repertoires of vaccine and placebo recipients were sequenced from samples taken on day 63 after the first injection. Between 29 July and 7 August 2020, Cohort 1b enrolled around 25 adults aged 18-55 years at one site in Boston, USA. Ad26.COV2.S was a replication-incompetent adenovirus type 26 vector expressing a prefusion-stabilized SARS-CoV-2 spike protein from the original Wuhan strain. The immunoSEQ Assay was the method used to sequence TCRbeta CDR3 regions. After extraction, genomic DNA underwent amplification by bias-controlled multiplex PCR, followed by high-throughput sequencing. For the original study's pipeline: Collapsing and filtering of sequences were performed to quantify the absolute abundance of each unique TCRbeta CDR3 region. T cell fraction was estimated by normalizing TCRbeta template counts to usable DNA, with usable DNA measured through amplification of reference genes found in all nucleated cells. Repertoire TCRs were annotated as SARS-CoV-2-specific when V gene, CDR3 amino acid sequence and J gene were exactly matched to a known reactive TCR set. The reference SARS-CoV-2 TCR set was derived from MIRA and filtered for enrichment in COVID-19-positive ImmuneCODE repertoires, a step that removed public or cross-reactive TCRs. Using the MIRA antigens, annotated TCRs were further analysed by specific ORF or by position within an ORF. Breadth was defined as the number of annotated unique rearrangements divided by the total number of unique productive rearrangements, and depth was defined as the summed frequency of the annotated unique rearrangements. TCR breadth was compared between groups using two-sided Wilcoxon rank-sum tests. In its TCRdb copy, this immuneACCESS table keeps in-frame sequences only and misses some clones. Where compared with another copy, unresolved V genes explain less than half of these, and the others have no known cause. V, J and clone size derive from that table, while D and trimming were established from the DNA sequence. The sample table lists about 460,000 clones, nearly 90% of them with a count of one. 1.7% of the sample belongs to the ten largest clones.

Note on this clone: The antigen it binds to is not known. It has no much larger one-base neighbor in the sample; base qualities were not kept.

CDR3 length: 14 amino acids, cysteine to phenylalanine. Left in the record is the CDR3 DNA by itself, 42 bases read in frame from the first base. V lost 3 bases and J lost 7 bases, and the count of bases not matched to a germline gene is 6. The germline V gene supplies CDR1 MNHNS and CDR2 SASEGT. In this chain, TRBV6-1 is recombined with TRBJ2-5; the junction holds 9 bases that match TRBD1. The receptor's source is a person between 18 and 65 years old who received the Ad26.COV2.S COVID-19 vaccine or a placebo. The sequenced sample was peripheral blood, obtained in a trial of Ad26.COV2.S vaccine versus placebo. The DNA sequence is TGTGCCAGCAGTGACCCTCCGGGACAGGGGACCCAGTACTTC. Its protein product is CASSDPPGQGTQYF.